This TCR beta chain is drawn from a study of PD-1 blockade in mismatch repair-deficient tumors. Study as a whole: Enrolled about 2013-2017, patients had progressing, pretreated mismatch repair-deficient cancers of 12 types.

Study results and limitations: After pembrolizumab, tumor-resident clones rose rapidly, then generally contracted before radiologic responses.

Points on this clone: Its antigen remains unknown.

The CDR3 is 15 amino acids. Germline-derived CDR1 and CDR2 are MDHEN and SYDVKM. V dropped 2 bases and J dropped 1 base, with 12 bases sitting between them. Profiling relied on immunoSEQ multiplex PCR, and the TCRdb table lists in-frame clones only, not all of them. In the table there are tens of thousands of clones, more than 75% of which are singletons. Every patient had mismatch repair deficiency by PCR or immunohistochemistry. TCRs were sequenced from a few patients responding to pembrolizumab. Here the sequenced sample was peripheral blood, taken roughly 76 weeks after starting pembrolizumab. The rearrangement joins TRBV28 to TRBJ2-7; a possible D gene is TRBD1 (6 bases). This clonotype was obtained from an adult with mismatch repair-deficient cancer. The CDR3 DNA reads TGTGCCAGCAGTTTAGTTGGGGGCTGGTCCTACGAGCAGTACTTC. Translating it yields CASSLVGGWSYEQYF.